This T cell receptor beta chain stems from a study of T-cell memory formation after mild COVID-19. Overall study results and limits: The study detected some responding clones in pre-infection memory, suggesting cross-reactive memory joined. Chiefly within CM and EM were the contracting CD4+ clones; CD8+ ones were within EMRA.

The germline V gene has CDR1 DFQATT and CDR2 SNEGSKA (reference sequence). V was clipped by 0 bases and J by 3 bases, with 8 bases between them. CDR3 length equals 13 residues. The sample holds a few counts of this clonotype. The target antigen is unknown. Constant-segment-primed 5'RACE gave TCR alpha and TCR beta cDNA libraries with sample barcodes and UMIs. TCRdb fed the 5' RACE reads into MiXCR, producing one record per CDR3 protein. Among roughly 600,000 distinct CDR3 sequences listed, 18% were seen once. The sample comprised PBMCs or a T cell subset sorted from them (not recorded which). The chain couples TRBV20-1 to TRBJ2-5; D remains unclear. This TCR was recovered from an adult woman who had mild COVID-19 (a few samples of this study predate the infection). Cell type and time point are not known. The CDR3 sequence is CSARDWAKETQYF. CDR3 sequence (DNA): TGCAGTGCTAGAGACTGGGCCAAAGAGACCCAGTACTTC.